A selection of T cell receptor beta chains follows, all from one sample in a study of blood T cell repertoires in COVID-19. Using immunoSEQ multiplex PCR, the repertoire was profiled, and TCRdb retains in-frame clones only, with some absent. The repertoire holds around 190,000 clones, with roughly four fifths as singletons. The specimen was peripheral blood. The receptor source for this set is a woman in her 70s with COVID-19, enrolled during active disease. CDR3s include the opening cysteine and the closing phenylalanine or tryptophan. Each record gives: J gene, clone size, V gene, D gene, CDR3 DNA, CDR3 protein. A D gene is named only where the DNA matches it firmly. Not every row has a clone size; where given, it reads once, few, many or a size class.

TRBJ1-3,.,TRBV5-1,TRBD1,TGCGCCAGCAGCTTACAGGGGGCGGGAAACACCATATATTTT,CASSLQGAGNTIYF
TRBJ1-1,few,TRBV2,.,TGTGCCAGCACCCGTGACAGCTACACTGAAGCTTTCTTT,CASTRDSYTEAFF
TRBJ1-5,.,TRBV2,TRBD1,TGTGCCAGCAGTTACCTCGGACAGGGTAATCAGCCCCAGCATTTT,CASSYLGQGNQPQHF
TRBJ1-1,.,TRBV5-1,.,TGCGCCAGCAGCTTGTTGCCGGGAGGGAACACTGAAGCTTTCTTT,CASSLLPGGNTEAFF
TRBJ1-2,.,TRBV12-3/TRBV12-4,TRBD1,TGTGCCAGCAACCCACAGGGGGTGCATGGCTACACCTTC,CASNPQGVHGYTF
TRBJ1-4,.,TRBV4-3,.,TGCGCCAGCAGCCAGCAATACAGGGCCACTAATGAAAAACTGTTTTTT,CASSQQYRATNEKLFF
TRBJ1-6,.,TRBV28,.,TGTGCCAGCAGTACTCGACAGGTTTCACCCCTCCACTTT,CASSTRQVSPLHF
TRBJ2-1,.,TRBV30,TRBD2,TGTGCCTGGAGTGCGGGGACTAGCGGGAGGGCGTCCTACAATGAGCAGTTCTTC,CAWSAGTSGRASYNEQFF
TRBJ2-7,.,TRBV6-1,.,TGTGCCAGCAGTGAAGTATACGCAGCCTACGAGCAGTACTTC,CASSEVYAAYEQYF
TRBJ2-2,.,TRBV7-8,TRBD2,TGTGCCAGCAGCTTATTAGCGGGAGATGAGACCGGGGAGCTGTTTTTT,CASSLLAGDETGELFF
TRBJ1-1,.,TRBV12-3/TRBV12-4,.,TGTGCCAGCAGTTTCGGGATGGCTGAAGCTTTCTTT,CASSFGMAEAFF